The source of this T cell receptor (beta chain) is a study of T cells in women clearing cervical HPV infection. The repertoire was sequenced with immunoSEQ multiplex PCR; TCRdb's copy has only in-frame clones and lacks some. The sample data list around 19,000 clones. Of note for this clone: Sequencing ends 3 residues short of the CDR3 end; the germline J gene provides the rest.

This CDR3 contains 11 residues. The germline V gene has CDR1 KGHSH and CDR2 LQKENI. The V gene is TRBV18, the J gene TRBJ1-1, with TRBD1 as a possible D gene (6 bases). The origin of this receptor is a woman between 18 and 69 years old with a cervical HPV16 infection that either progressed to CIN3+ or cleared (not recorded which). Sequencing used blood buffy coat. The sequenced CDR3 bases are TGTGCCAGCTCAAGGCAGGGGGAA. Amino acids: CASSRQGE. In full, the CDR3 is CASSRQGEAFF.